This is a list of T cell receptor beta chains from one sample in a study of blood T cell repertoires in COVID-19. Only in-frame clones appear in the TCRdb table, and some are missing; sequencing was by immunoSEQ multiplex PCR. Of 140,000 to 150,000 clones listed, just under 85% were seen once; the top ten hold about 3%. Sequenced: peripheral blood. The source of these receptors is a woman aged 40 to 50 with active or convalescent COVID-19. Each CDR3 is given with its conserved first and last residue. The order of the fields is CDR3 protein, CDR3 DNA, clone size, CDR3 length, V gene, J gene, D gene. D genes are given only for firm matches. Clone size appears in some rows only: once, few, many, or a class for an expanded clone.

CDR3: CASSSLKLRSYNEQFF
DNA: TGTGCCAGCAGCTCTCTGAAGCTGCGCTCCTACAATGAGCAGTTCTTC
size: NA
length: 16
V: TRBV7-2
J: TRBJ2-1
D: NA

CDR3: CASSLVEADTQYF
DNA: TGCGCCAGCAGCTTGGTGGAGGCAGATACGCAGTATTTT
size: NA
length: 13
V: TRBV5-1
J: TRBJ2-3
D: NA

CDR3: CARVDRGEPQHF
DNA: TGCGCCAGGGTGGACAGGGGAGAGCCCCAGCATTTT
size: NA
length: 12
V: TRBV5-1
J: TRBJ1-5
D: TRBD1

CDR3: CASNPGGQGDIQYF
DNA: TGTGCCAGCAACCCCGGGGGACAGGGGGACATTCAGTACTTC
size: NA
length: 14
V: TRBV27
J: TRBJ2-4
D: TRBD1

CDR3: CASRGTGLGNSPLHF
DNA: TGTGCCAGCAGGGGGACAGGGTTAGGTAATTCACCCCTCCACTTT
size: NA
length: 15
V: TRBV7-2
J: TRBJ1-6
D: TRBD1

CDR3: CASSETTRTGFKAFF
DNA: TGTGCCAGCAGTGAAACTACCAGGACAGGGTTTAAAGCTTTCTTT
size: NA
length: 15
V: TRBV25-1
J: TRBJ1-1
D: TRBD1

CDR3: CASSVTGTSGSLGELFF
DNA: TGTGCCAGCAGCGTCACCGGGACTAGCGGGAGTCTTGGGGAGCTGTTTTTT
size: NA
length: 17
V: TRBV9
J: TRBJ2-2
D: TRBD2

CDR3: CASTRHFTDTQYF
DNA: TGTGCCAGCACCCGACACTTCACAGATACGCAGTATTTT
size: NA
length: 13
V: TRBV27
J: TRBJ2-3
D: NA

CDR3: CASSLFTSGISYNEQFF
DNA: TGTGCCAGCAGTTTATTCACTAGCGGGATTTCCTACAATGAGCAGTTCTTC
size: NA
length: 17
V: TRBV27
J: TRBJ2-1
D: TRBD2

CDR3: CASSYETGHSPLHF
DNA: TGTGCCAGCAGTTACGAGACAGGCCACTCACCCCTCCACTTT
size: NA
length: 14
V: TRBV6-5
J: TRBJ1-6
D: NA

CDR3: CASSVEVQGYEQYF
DNA: TGTGCCAGCAGCGTAGAAGTACAGGGATACGAGCAGTACTTC
size: NA
length: 14
V: TRBV9
J: TRBJ2-7
D: NA

CDR3: CASSLSYAGTGAYGYTF
DNA: TGTGCCAGCAGTTTATCGTATGCCGGGACAGGAGCCTATGGCTACACCTTC
size: once
length: 17
V: TRBV28
J: TRBJ1-2
D: TRBD1

CDR3: CASRQGTGGALSEKLFF
DNA: TGTGCCAGCAGGCAAGGGACAGGGGGCGCGTTAAGTGAAAAACTGTTTTTT
size: NA
length: 17
V: TRBV5-4
J: TRBJ1-4
D: TRBD1

CDR3: CASSEGPGGSNQPQHF
DNA: TGTGCCAGCAGTGAAGGACCCGGGGGGAGCAATCAGCCCCAGCATTTT
size: NA
length: 16
V: TRBV6-1
J: TRBJ1-5
D: NA